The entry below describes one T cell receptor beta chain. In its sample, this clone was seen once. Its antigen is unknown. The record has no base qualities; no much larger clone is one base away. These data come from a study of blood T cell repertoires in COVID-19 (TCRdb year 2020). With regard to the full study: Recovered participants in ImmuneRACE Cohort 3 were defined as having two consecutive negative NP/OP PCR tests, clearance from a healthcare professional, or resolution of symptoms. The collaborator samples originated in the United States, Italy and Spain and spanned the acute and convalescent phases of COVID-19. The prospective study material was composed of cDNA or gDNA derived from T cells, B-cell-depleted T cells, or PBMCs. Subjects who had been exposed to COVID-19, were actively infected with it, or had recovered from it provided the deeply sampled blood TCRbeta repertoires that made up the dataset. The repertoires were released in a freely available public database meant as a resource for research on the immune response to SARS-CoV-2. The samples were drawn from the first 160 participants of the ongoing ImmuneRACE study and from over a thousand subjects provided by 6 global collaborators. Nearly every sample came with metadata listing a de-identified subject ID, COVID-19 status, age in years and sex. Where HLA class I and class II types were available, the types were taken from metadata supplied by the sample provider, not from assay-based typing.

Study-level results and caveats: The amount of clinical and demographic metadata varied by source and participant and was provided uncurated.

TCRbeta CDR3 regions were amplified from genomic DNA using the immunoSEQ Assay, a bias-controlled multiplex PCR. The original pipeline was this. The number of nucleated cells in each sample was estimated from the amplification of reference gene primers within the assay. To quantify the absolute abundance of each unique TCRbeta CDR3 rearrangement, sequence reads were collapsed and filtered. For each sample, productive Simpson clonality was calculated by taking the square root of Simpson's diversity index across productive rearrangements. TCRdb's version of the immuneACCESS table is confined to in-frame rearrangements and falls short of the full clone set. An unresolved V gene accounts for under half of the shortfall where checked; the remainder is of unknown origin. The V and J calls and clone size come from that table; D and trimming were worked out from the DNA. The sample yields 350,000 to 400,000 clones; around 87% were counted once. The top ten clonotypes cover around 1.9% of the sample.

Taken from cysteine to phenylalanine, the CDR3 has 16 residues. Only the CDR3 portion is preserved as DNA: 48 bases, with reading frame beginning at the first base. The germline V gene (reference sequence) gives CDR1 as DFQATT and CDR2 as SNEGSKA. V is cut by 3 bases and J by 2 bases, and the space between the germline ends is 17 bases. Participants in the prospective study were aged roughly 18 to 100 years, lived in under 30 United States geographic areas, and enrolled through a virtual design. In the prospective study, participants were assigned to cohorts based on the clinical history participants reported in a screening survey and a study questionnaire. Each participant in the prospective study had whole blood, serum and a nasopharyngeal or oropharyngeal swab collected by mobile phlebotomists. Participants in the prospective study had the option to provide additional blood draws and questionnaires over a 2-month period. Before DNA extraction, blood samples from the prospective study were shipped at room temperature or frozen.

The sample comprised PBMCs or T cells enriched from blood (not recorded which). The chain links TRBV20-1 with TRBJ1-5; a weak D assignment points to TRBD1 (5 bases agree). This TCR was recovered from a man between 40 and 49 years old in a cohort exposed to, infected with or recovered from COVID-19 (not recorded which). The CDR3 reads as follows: CSASGALPVGNQPQHF. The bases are TGCAGTGCTAGTGGGGCTCTCCCAGTCGGCAATCAGCCCCAGCATTTT.